This is a list of T cell receptor beta chains from one sample in a study of a mutant IDH1 vaccine in newly diagnosed glioma. For these receptors, no antigen is known. Profiling relied on immunoSEQ multiplex PCR, and the TCRdb table lists in-frame clones only, not all of them. Of some 26,000 clones in the sample, 82% were seen once. Sequenced material: PBMCs, taken from a glioma patient whose treatment included an IDH1 peptide vaccine. The receptors originated from a woman in her 30s with glioma. CDR3s leave out the opening cysteine and the closing phenylalanine or tryptophan.

v_gene	j_gene	len	CDR3aa
TRBV29-1	TRBJ1-2	10	SAWLGGYGYT
TRBV5-6	TRBJ2-4	11	ASSPRQGPIQY
TRBV7-2	TRBJ2-7	11	ASSLGIAGAPL
TRBV29-1	TRBJ1-1	12	SVGVRAANTEAF
TRBV30	TRBJ1-1	14	AWSVLDLVRDTEAF
TRBV9	TRBJ1-1	9	ASGQGGEAF
TRBV10-3	TRBJ1-5	13	AISESGTGNQPQH
TRBV5-4	TRBJ1-2	13	ASSPATGQNYGYT
TRBV5-1	TRBJ2-7	12	ASSSGLSHGEQY
TRBV9	TRBJ1-1	13	ASTERGQVETEAF
TRBV30	TRBJ1-3	14	AWKGGLRNSGNTIY
TRBV7-9	TRBJ1-2	11	ASSLGGLYGYT
TRBV5-4	TRBJ2-3	15	ASSLGSGGAWGDTQY
TRBV29-1	TRBJ2-7	9	SALGDYEQY
TRBV10-2	TRBJ1-4	14	ASTPGVAGIGEKLF
TRBV7-2	TRBJ1-2	13	ASSTDPGTFYGYT
TRBV6-4	TRBJ1-2	10	ASSDGLYGYT
TRBV5-4	TRBJ2-2	10	ASSSLRGELF
TRBV30	TRBJ1-4	9	AWRGNEKLF
TRBV27	TRBJ1-2	13	ASSTLLGGGYGYT
TRBV30	TRBJ2-7	10	AWSVLSNEQY
TRBV30	TRBJ1-6	11	AWSREGGRPLH
TRBV28	TRBJ1-1	10	ASSPENTEAF
TRBV6-5	TRBJ1-1	10	ASYRWNTEAF
TRBV9	TRBJ1-2	10	ASSPEQGSYT
TRBV5-6	TRBJ2-7	13	ASSLGQGHPYEQY
TRBV2	TRBJ2-7	10	ASRAPSYEQY
TRBV29-1	TRBJ2-5	13	SVNLAGGARETQY
TRBV4-1	TRBJ2-5	14	ASSQEASGGIETQY
TRBV6-5	TRBJ1-1	14	ASSYLGPGANTEAF
TRBV30	TRBJ2-7	11	AWGAGGPYEQY
TRBV7-8	TRBJ1-6	11	ASSDDRNSPLH
TRBV2	TRBJ1-5	11	ASKYNSNQPQH
TRBV10-3	TRBJ2-7	11	ATKGGETYEQY
TRBV7-9	TRBJ1-5	11	ASSLQGYQPQH
TRBV7-9	TRBJ2-7	9	ASSLLVEQY
TRBV6-5	TRBJ1-2	11	ASSPRPGYGYT
TRBV25-1	TRBJ1-4	9	ASSEPGRLF
TRBV19	TRBJ1-2	10	ASGGWDYGYT
TRBV5-1	TRBJ1-1	10	ASSSGLTEAF
TRBV19	TRBJ1-5	11	ASSITVNQPQH
TRBV7-2	TRBJ2-5	17	ASSLAARLRGAEQETQY
TRBV6-5	TRBJ2-1	12	ASSYSSSGGRQF
TRBV30	TRBJ1-4	9	AWGIREKLF
TRBV4-3	TRBJ1-1	12	ASSQGRGSLKAF
TRBV4-2	TRBJ1-1	9	ASSHLTEAF
TRBV7-9	TRBJ2-7	10	ASSLGSPHQY
TRBV5-1	TRBJ1-1	12	ASSPGSGNTEAF
TRBV23-1	TRBJ1-2	11	ASSQSTGTGYT
TRBV5-1	TRBJ1-1	11	ASRRQGITEAF
TRBV4-1	TRBJ1-6	14	ASSSYPTGTTGPLH
TRBV5-6	TRBJ2-7	11	ASSSDRVGEQY
TRBV5-5	TRBJ1-3	16	ASSFRGGPGISGNTIY